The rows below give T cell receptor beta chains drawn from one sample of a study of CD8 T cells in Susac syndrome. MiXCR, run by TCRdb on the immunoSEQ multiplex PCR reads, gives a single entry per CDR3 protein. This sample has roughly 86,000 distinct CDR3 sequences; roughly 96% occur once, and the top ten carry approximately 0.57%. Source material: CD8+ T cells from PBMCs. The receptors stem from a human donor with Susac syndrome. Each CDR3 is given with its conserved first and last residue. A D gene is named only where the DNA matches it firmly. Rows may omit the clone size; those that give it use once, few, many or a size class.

CDR3nt: TGCAGCGTGCGGACTAGCGGGGGGCCCACAGATACGCAGTATTTT
CDR3aa: CSVRTSGGPTDTQYF
abundance: once
v_gene: TRBV29-1
d_gene: TRBD2
j_gene: TRBJ2-3

CDR3nt: TGTGCCAGCAGCTTCCGGACTAGCAGCGCCAAATACAATGAGCAGTTCTTC
CDR3aa: CASSFRTSSAKYNEQFF
abundance: NA
v_gene: TRBV5-4
d_gene: TRBD2
j_gene: TRBJ2-1

CDR3nt: TGTGCCAGCAGCTTTCAGAGCGGTGAAGCTTTCTTT
CDR3aa: CASSFQSGEAFF
abundance: NA
v_gene: TRBV11-1
d_gene: NA
j_gene: TRBJ1-1

CDR3nt: TGTGCCAGCAGTCCCCCCTTGGGCTCGAACACTGAAGCTTTCTTT
CDR3aa: CASSPPLGSNTEAFF
abundance: NA
v_gene: TRBV6-2/TRBV6-3
d_gene: NA
j_gene: TRBJ1-1

CDR3nt: TGTGCCAGCACCGAACCGGGGGGATCAACTTACGAGCAGTACTTC
CDR3aa: CASTEPGGSTYEQYF
abundance: NA
v_gene: TRBV6-2/TRBV6-3
d_gene: TRBD2
j_gene: TRBJ2-7

CDR3nt: TGCAGTGCTAGGGACAGAGGTGGTGAGCAGTTCTTC
CDR3aa: CSARDRGGEQFF
abundance: NA
v_gene: TRBV20-1
d_gene: NA
j_gene: TRBJ2-1

CDR3nt: TGTGCCAGCAGCCAAGAATATCCGGTGGAGAACGAGCAGTACTTC
CDR3aa: CASSQEYPVENEQYF
abundance: NA
v_gene: TRBV4-2
d_gene: NA
j_gene: TRBJ2-7

CDR3nt: TGTGCCAGCAGTCCAGCCGCCGACGACTACGAGCAGTACTTC
CDR3aa: CASSPAADDYEQYF
abundance: NA
v_gene: TRBV25-1
d_gene: NA
j_gene: TRBJ2-7

CDR3nt: TGTGCCAGCAGTTACTCAGAACTAGCAGTTGACTACGAGCAGTACTTC
CDR3aa: CASSYSELAVDYEQYF
abundance: once
v_gene: TRBV6-5
d_gene: NA
j_gene: TRBJ2-7

CDR3nt: TGCGCCAGCAGCTTGGCCTACGGTGATATGAACACTGAAGCTTTCTTT
CDR3aa: CASSLAYGDMNTEAFF
abundance: NA
v_gene: TRBV5-1
d_gene: NA
j_gene: TRBJ1-1

CDR3nt: TGTGCCAGCAGTTTGGGGGTAGCGAGAGATACGCAGTATTTT
CDR3aa: CASSLGVARDTQYF
abundance: NA
v_gene: TRBV28
d_gene: NA
j_gene: TRBJ2-3

CDR3nt: TGTGCCAGCAGTTACTCGGGAACAGACGCTAACTATGGCTACACCTTC
CDR3aa: CASSYSGTDANYGYTF
abundance: NA
v_gene: TRBV6-2/TRBV6-3
d_gene: NA
j_gene: TRBJ1-2

CDR3nt: TGCGCCAGCAGCTTAAATCCGGGGGTCACTGAAGCTTTCTTT
CDR3aa: CASSLNPGVTEAFF
abundance: NA
v_gene: TRBV4-3
d_gene: NA
j_gene: TRBJ1-1

CDR3nt: TGTGCCAGCAGTAAGAACCAAGAGACCCAGTACTTC
CDR3aa: CASSKNQETQYF
abundance: NA
v_gene: TRBV7-2
d_gene: NA
j_gene: TRBJ2-5

CDR3nt: TGTGCCTGGAGCCGGGGGGTTGCAACTAATGAAAAACTGTTTTTT
CDR3aa: CAWSRGVATNEKLFF
abundance: NA
v_gene: TRBV30
d_gene: NA
j_gene: TRBJ1-4

CDR3nt: TGTGCCAGCAGCGAAATAAGTACTAGCCGCTACAATGAGCAGTTCTTC
CDR3aa: CASSEISTSRYNEQFF
abundance: NA
v_gene: TRBV9
d_gene: NA
j_gene: TRBJ2-1

CDR3nt: TGCAGTGCAAGACCCGCCGGGACGCGCCCAAACATTCAGTACTTC
CDR3aa: CSARPAGTRPNIQYF
abundance: NA
v_gene: TRBV20-1
d_gene: NA
j_gene: TRBJ2-4

CDR3nt: TGTGCCAGCAGCCAAGATATTACTGGGGAGCTGTTTTTT
CDR3aa: CASSQDITGELFF
abundance: NA
v_gene: TRBV4-2
d_gene: NA
j_gene: TRBJ2-2

CDR3nt: TGTGCCAGCAGCCAAGACACCCTGGAGGATACGCAGTATTTT
CDR3aa: CASSQDTLEDTQYF
abundance: once
v_gene: TRBV4-2
d_gene: NA
j_gene: TRBJ2-3

CDR3nt: TGTGCCAGCAGTTGCCTTGAGTGCGATACGCAGTATTTT
CDR3aa: CASSCLECDTQYF
abundance: NA
v_gene: TRBV27
d_gene: NA
j_gene: TRBJ2-3

CDR3nt: TGCGCCAGCAGCCAAGAGTGGGCGGGCACCTACGAGCAGTACTTC
CDR3aa: CASSQEWAGTYEQYF
abundance: once
v_gene: TRBV4-3
d_gene: NA
j_gene: TRBJ2-7

CDR3nt: TGTGCCAGCAGCGCCCGCACAGAATCCACTGAAGCTTTCTTT
CDR3aa: CASSARTESTEAFF
abundance: NA
v_gene: TRBV9
d_gene: NA
j_gene: TRBJ1-1

CDR3nt: TGTGCCAGCAAATGGGACAGGCGGACCTATGGCTACACCTTC
CDR3aa: CASKWDRRTYGYTF
abundance: NA
v_gene: TRBV19
d_gene: TRBD1
j_gene: TRBJ1-2

CDR3nt: TGTGCCAGCAGTTTTTCGGGACAGAGCACAGATACGCAGTATTTT
CDR3aa: CASSFSGQSTDTQYF
abundance: NA
v_gene: TRBV27
d_gene: TRBD1
j_gene: TRBJ2-3

CDR3nt: TGCAGTGCTTGGACAGGGGGGGGCAGCAATCAGCCCCAGCATTTT
CDR3aa: CSAWTGGGSNQPQHF
abundance: NA
v_gene: TRBV20-1
d_gene: TRBD1
j_gene: TRBJ1-5

CDR3nt: TGCAGTGCTAAAGGACTAGCGGGGAGCACAGATACGCAGTATTTT
CDR3aa: CSAKGLAGSTDTQYF
abundance: NA
v_gene: TRBV20-1
d_gene: TRBD2
j_gene: TRBJ2-3

CDR3nt: TGTGCCAGCAGCTTAGGAATGACGGCCACCCAGTACTTC
CDR3aa: CASSLGMTATQYF
abundance: NA
v_gene: TRBV7-6
d_gene: NA
j_gene: TRBJ2-5

CDR3nt: TGTGCCAGCAGTTTACTAGCGGGGGTGGAGACCCAGTACTTC
CDR3aa: CASSLLAGVETQYF
abundance: NA
v_gene: TRBV12-3/TRBV12-4
d_gene: TRBD2
j_gene: TRBJ2-5

CDR3nt: TGTGCCACCCTACGGGGACCTGAAGCTTTCTTT
CDR3aa: CATLRGPEAFF
abundance: NA
v_gene: TRBV27
d_gene: NA
j_gene: TRBJ1-1

CDR3nt: TGTGCCAGCAGCGTGTCAGGGGACCAAGAGACCCAGTACTTC
CDR3aa: CASSVSGDQETQYF
abundance: NA
v_gene: TRBV9
d_gene: NA
j_gene: TRBJ2-5

CDR3nt: TGTGCCTGGAGTGTACCCTTAGACAGATTGAACACTGAAGCTTTCTTT
CDR3aa: CAWSVPLDRLNTEAFF
abundance: NA
v_gene: TRBV30
d_gene: NA
j_gene: TRBJ1-1

CDR3nt: TGTGCCAGCAGCGAGGGGGGGCCTAATTCACCCCTCCACTTT
CDR3aa: CASSEGGPNSPLHF
abundance: NA
v_gene: TRBV9
d_gene: NA
j_gene: TRBJ1-6

CDR3nt: TGCAGTGCTCACAGGGGTACAGATACGCAGTATTTT
CDR3aa: CSAHRGTDTQYF
abundance: NA
v_gene: TRBV20-1
d_gene: TRBD1
j_gene: TRBJ2-3

CDR3nt: TGTGCCATCAGGGACAGCTCCTACGAGCAGTACTTC
CDR3aa: CAIRDSSYEQYF
abundance: NA
v_gene: TRBV10-3
d_gene: NA
j_gene: TRBJ2-7

CDR3nt: TGTGCCTGGAGTGTAGGGGGAGCTTCCGAAGCTTTCTTT
CDR3aa: CAWSVGGASEAFF
abundance: NA
v_gene: TRBV30
d_gene: NA
j_gene: TRBJ1-1

CDR3nt: TGCAGTGCCTCGGGGGTGGTCGATACGCAGTATTTT
CDR3aa: CSASGVVDTQYF
abundance: NA
v_gene: TRBV20-1
d_gene: NA
j_gene: TRBJ2-3

CDR3nt: TGTGCCAACAGCCAAGAAATTGCGGGGGGGCGTGATGACGAGCAGTACTTC
CDR3aa: CANSQEIAGGRDDEQYF
abundance: NA
v_gene: TRBV3-1
d_gene: TRBD2
j_gene: TRBJ2-7